The T cell receptor (beta chain) described here comes from a study of T-cell reconstitution after alpha-beta-depleted transplantation in children. Overall study findings and caveats: Alpha-beta T cells present about two months after transplant were reported to originate from several hundred expanded graft clones. Fresh T-cell production supplied most of the T-cell counts and diversity seen one year after transplant. From surviving recipient T cells and thymic progenitors came the high day-60 TCRbeta diversity observed in some patients.

This clonotype was seen only a few times. Its specificity is unknown. V gave up 6 bases and J gave up 4 bases; unmatched junction bases: 9. Germline V gene lookup returns CDR1 MNHEY and CDR2 SMNVEV (reference sequence). The CDR3 extends over 15 amino acids. Unique molecular identifiers were incorporated into the prepared TCRbeta library. TCRdb reprocessed the PCR reads with MiXCR, giving one entry per CDR3 protein. The repertoire consists of a few hundred thousand distinct CDR3 sequences, with 25% to 30% occurring once and the leading ten covering about a third. Specimen: PBMCs, collected before TCRalphabeta/CD19-depleted stem cell transplant. V is TRBV27 and J is TRBJ2-3; 8 bases align to TRBD2. This clonotype originated in a boy in the first two years of life with Wiskott-Aldrich syndrome, due to receive a stem cell transplant. This chain's CDR3 is CASSLAGTRADTQYF. CDR3 DNA: TGTGCCAGCAGCTTAGCGGGGACCAGGGCAGATACGCAGTATTTT.